This T cell receptor (beta chain) appears in the sequencing data of a study of neurological immune-mediated disorders (dated by TCRdb to the late 2010s). Some background on the complete study: The study compared peripheral blood TCR-beta repertoires of HTLV-I-associated myelopathy (HAM/TSP) patients, multiple sclerosis patients and healthy controls using UMI-based sequencing. The approximately 110 TCR-beta libraries included longitudinal samples, technical triplicates and paired sorted CD4+ and CD8+ T-cell subsets alongside PBMC samples. The cohort was made up of 60 to 75 subjects, consisting of 15 or so HAM/TSP patients, about 34 multiple sclerosis patients and 20 healthy controls. General study outcomes and caveats: TCR clonal expansion was highest in HAM/TSP patients and lowest in MS patients, with MS patients falling below even healthy controls. Expanded clones from different subjects shared no identical CDR3 amino acid sequences, which suggests that TCR-beta repertoires were private in all groups.

CDR1 and CDR2 are drawn from the germline V gene: MNHEY, SVGAGI. From the cysteine through the phenylalanine, the CDR3 covers 14 amino acids. Of all the DNA, just the CDR3 is kept, 42 bases in frame from base 1. V and J lose 2 bases and 8 bases, and a span of 15 bases separates them. cDNA synthesis used template-switch 5'RACE with a primer carrying a 10-nucleotide random unique molecular identifier tagging each TCR transcript. Over 180 million TCR-beta sequences, covering 15-18 subjects, were produced in each sequencing run. The RNeasy kit was used for extraction of total RNA. The KAPA Real-time Library Amplification kit was used to amplify TCR-beta VDJ regions with primers for the TCR constant region and the 5'RACE anchor. Sample indexes and Illumina adaptors were added in a first PCR, and a second PCR then increased library yield. After Ampure bead purification, the TCR product of roughly 650 bp was size-selected on a 2% E-gel SizeSelection system. Before pooling, library quality was assessed on a Bioanalyzer, concentration was determined with Qubit, and library quantification was performed with the Kapa Library Quantification kit. An Illumina HiSeq 2500 was used to sequence the libraries paired-end at 2 x 150 bp. To increase sequence diversity, about 23-32% phiX was spiked into each library pool. As for the authors' bioinformatics: Quality-filtered reads were processed with the UMI-based MiGEC pipeline, which removed over 80% of raw TCR sequences during error correction. IMGT germline references were used for aligning VDJ genes, and each clonotype was defined as a unique CDR3 amino acid sequence together with its V-J genes. Clonal expansion, Shannon diversity, and CDR3 relatedness (CalcPairwiseDistances, ClusterSamples) were evaluated with VDJtools, and phylogenetic trees were built with CLCbio workbench. Using coefficient-of-variation modelling across technical triplicates, the study counted a clone as expanded if it had at least 8 unique UMIs. The raw public reads went through TCRdb reprocessing: fastp at Q25, MiXCR clone calling, in-frame beta chains kept. Rows are unified per CDR3 protein, each entry keeping the most common DNA and genes. Clone size and V and J calls follow TCRdb, not the original study. For this sample there are approximately 27,000 distinct CDR3 sequences; approximately 22% appear just once. The top ten constitute roughly 29% of the sample.

For the sorted-subset TCR libraries, the starting material was around 1 million sorted CD4+ or CD8+ T cells. Peripheral blood underwent Ficoll-Hypaque density gradient centrifugation to isolate PBMCs, which were then cryopreserved in liquid nitrogen. The study also sequenced paired sorted CD4+ and CD8+ subsets from healthy controls, HAM/TSP patients and MS patients. This clonotype was picked up many times. Its specific antigen is unknown. Nothing much larger sits one base from this clone, and base qualities are not available. The sequence is built from TRBV6-5 and TRBJ1-2; there is no confident call for the D gene. Material: CD4+ T cells from blood. This TCR came from a man aged 45-60 years with HTLV-1-associated myelopathy (HAM/TSP). At the DNA level, the sequence is TGTGCCAGCAGTTACGACTCTACCAGGAAGGGCTACACCTTC. This translates into CASSYDSTRKGYTF.